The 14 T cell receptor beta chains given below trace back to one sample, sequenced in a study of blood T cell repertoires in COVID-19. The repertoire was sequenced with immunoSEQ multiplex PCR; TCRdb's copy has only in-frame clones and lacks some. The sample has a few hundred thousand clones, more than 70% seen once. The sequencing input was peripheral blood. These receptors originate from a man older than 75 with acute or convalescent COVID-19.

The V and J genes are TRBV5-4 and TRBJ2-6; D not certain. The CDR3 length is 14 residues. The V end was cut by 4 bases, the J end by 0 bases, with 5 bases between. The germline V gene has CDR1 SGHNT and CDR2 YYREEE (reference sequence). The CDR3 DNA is TGTGCCAGCAGCGAGCCCTCTGGGGCCAACGTCCTGACTTTC. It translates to CASSEPSGANVLTF.

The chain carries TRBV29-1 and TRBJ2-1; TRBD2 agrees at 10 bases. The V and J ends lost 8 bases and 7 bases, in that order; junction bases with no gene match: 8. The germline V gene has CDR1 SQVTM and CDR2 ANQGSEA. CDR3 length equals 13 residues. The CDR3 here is CSSRLAGGNEQFF. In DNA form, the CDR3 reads TGCAGCAGCCGACTAGCGGGCGGGAATGAGCAGTTCTTC.

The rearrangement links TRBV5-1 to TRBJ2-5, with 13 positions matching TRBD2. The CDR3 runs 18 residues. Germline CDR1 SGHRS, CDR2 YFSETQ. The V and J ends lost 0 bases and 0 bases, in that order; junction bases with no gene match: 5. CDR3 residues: CASSLGLAGGFYQETQYF. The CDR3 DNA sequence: TGCGCCAGCAGCTTGGGACTAGCGGGGGGCTTTTACCAAGAGACCCAGTACTTC.

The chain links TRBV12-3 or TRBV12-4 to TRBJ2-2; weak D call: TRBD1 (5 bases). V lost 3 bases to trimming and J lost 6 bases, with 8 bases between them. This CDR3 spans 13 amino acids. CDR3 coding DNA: TGTGCCAGCAGTTTCCAGGGCGCCGGGGAGCTGTTTTTT. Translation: CASSFQGAGELFF.

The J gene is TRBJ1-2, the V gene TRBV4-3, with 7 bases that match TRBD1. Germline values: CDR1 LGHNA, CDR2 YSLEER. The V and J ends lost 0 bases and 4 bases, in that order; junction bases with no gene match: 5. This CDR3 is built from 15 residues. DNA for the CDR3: TGCGCCAGCAGCCAAGATGGGACAGCCAGCTATGGCTACACCTTC. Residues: CASSQDGTASYGYTF.

The CDR3 is CASSLEGFTEAFF. In nucleotides, the CDR3 is TGTGCCAGCAGCCTCGAGGGTTTCACTGAAGCTTTCTTT. The chain recombines TRBV5-5 with TRBJ1-1; D not certain. CDR3 length: 13 amino acids. In germline, CDR1 is SGHKS, CDR2 YYEKEE (reference sequence). V was pared by 4 bases and J by 4 bases, with 11 bases between.

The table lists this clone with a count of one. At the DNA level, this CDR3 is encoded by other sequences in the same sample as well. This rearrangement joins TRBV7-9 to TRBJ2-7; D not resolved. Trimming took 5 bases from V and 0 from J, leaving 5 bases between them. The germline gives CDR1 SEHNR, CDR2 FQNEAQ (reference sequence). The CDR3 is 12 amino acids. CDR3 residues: CASSLSSYEQYF. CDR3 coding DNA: TGTGCCAGCAGCCTCAGCTCCTACGAGCAGTACTTC.

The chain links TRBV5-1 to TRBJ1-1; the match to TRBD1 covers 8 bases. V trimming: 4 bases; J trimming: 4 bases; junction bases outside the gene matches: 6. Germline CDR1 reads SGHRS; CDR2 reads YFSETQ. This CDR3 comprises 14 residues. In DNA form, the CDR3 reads TGCGCCAGCAGCCCTAAGGACAGGGCCACTGAAGCTTTCTTT. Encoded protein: CASSPKDRATEAFF.

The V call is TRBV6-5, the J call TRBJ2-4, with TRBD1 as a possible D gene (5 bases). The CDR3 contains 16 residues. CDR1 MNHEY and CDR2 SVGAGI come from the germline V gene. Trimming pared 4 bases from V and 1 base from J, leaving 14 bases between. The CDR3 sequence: CASSSTGIIAKNIQYF. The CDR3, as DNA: TGTGCCAGCAGTTCAACAGGAATCATTGCCAAAAACATTCAGTACTTC.

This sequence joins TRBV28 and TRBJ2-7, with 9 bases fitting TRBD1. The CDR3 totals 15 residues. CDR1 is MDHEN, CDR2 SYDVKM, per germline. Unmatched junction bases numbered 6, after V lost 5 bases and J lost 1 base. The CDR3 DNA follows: TGTGCCAGCAGTCCCTCCGGACAGGGGTCCTACGAGCAGTACTTC. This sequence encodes CASSPSGQGSYEQYF.

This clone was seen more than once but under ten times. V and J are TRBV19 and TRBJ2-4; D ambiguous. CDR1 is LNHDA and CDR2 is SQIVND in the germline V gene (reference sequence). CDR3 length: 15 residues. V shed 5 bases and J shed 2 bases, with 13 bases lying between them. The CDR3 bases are TGTGCCAGTAGTCCGACCCCAGGCCCCAAAAACATTCAGTACTTC. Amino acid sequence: CASSPTPGPKNIQYF.

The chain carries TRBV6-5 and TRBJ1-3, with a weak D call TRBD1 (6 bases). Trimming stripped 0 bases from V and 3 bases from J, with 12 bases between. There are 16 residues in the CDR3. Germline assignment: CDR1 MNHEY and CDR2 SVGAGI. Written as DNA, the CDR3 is TGTGCCAGCAGTTACTCCGGGGGGGCGGGTGGAAACACCATATATTTT. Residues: CASSYSGGAGGNTIYF.

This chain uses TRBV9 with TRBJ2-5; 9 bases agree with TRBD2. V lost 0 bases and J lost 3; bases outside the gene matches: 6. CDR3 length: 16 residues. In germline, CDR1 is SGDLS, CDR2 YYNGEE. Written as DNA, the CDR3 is TGTGCCAGCAGCGTAGATTTAGCGGGAGTGAAAGAGACCCAGTACTTC. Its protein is CASSVDLAGVKETQYF.

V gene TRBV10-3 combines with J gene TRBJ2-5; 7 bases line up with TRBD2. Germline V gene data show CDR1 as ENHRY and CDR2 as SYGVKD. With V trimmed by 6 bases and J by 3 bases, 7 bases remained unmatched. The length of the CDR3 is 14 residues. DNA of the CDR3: TGTGCCATCAGGCCGGGACTATCAAAAGAGACCCAGTACTTC. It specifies CAIRPGLSKETQYF.